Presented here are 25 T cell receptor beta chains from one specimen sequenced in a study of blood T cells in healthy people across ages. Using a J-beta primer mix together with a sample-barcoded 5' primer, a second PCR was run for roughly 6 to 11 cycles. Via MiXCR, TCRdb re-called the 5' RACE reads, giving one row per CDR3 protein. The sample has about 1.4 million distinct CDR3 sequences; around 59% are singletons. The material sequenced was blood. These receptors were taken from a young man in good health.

The CDR3 DNA reads TGTGCCAGCAGCTTGGAATTTGCTGGTGAAAAACTGTTTTTT. Its translation: CASSLEFAGEKLFF. This sequence joins TRBV5-5 and TRBJ1-4; D is undetermined. This CDR3 region has 14 residues. V gave up 0 bases and J gave up 7 bases, with 10 bases separating them. Per the germline V gene, CDR1 is SGHKS and CDR2 is YYEKEE (reference sequence).

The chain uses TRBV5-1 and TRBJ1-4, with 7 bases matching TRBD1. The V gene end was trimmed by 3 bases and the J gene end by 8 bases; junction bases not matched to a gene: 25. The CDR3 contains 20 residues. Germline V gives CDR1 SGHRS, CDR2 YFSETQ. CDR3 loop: CASSSEPRDTRGHLGEKLFF. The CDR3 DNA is TGCGCCAGCAGCTCCGAACCCCGAGATACTAGGGGGCATTTAGGGGAAAAACTGTTTTTT.

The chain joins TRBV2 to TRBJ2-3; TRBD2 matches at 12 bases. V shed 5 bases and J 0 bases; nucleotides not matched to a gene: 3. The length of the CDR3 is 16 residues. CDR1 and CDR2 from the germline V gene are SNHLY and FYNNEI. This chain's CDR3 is CASSKGLAGSTDTQYF. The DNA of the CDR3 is TGTGCCAGCAGTAAAGGACTAGCGGGGAGCACAGATACGCAGTATTTT. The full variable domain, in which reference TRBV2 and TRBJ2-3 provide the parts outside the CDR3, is EPEVTQTPSHQVTQMGQEVILRCVPISNHLYFYWYRQILGQKVEFLVSFYNNEISEKSEIFDDQFSVERPDGSNFTLKIRSTKLEDSAMYFCASSKGLAGSTDTQYFGPGTRLTVL.

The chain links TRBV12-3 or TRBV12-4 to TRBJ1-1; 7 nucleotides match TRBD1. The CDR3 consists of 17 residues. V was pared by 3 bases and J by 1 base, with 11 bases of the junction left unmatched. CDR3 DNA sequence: TGTGCCAGCAGTTTTGATTGGATTGACAGGGCGAACACTGAAGCTTTCTTT. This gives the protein CASSFDWIDRANTEAFF.

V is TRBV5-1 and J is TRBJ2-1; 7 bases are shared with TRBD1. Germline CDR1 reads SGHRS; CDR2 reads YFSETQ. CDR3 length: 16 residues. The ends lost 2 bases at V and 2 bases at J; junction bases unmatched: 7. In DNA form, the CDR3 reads TGCGCCAGCAGCTTAAGACAGGGATCCGCCTACAATGAGCAGTTCTTC. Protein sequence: CASSLRQGSAYNEQFF.

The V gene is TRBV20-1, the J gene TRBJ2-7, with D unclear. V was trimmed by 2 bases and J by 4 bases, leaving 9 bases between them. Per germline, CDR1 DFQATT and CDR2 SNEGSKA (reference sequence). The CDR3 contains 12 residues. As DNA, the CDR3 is TGCAGTGCTAGAAAGGTTGGTTACGAGCAGTACTTC. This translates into CSARKVGYEQYF.

The CDR3 DNA reads as TGTGCCAGCAGCCAGATTGGAGGACAGCACAATGAGCAGTTCTTC. This gives the protein CASSQIGGQHNEQFF. The genes are TRBV4-2 and TRBJ2-1, with D possibly matching TRBD1 (6 bases). The CDR3 consists of 15 residues. The germline V gene encodes CDR1 LGHNA and CDR2 YNFKEQ. Trimming stripped 3 bases from V and 5 bases from J, with 14 bases between.

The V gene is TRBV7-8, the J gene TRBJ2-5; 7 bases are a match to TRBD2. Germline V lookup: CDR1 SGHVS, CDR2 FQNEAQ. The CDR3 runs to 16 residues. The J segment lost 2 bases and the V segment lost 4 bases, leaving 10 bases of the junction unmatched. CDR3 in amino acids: CASSWSSAGPQETQYF. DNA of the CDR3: TGTGCCAGCAGCTGGAGTTCAGCGGGGCCGCAAGAGACCCAGTACTTC.

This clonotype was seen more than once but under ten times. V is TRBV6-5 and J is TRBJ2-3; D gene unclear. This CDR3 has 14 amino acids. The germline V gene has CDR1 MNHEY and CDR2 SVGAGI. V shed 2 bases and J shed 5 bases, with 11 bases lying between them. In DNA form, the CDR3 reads TGTGCCAGCAGTTACAACGGACCCGGAGATACGCAGTATTTT. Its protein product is CASSYNGPGDTQYF.

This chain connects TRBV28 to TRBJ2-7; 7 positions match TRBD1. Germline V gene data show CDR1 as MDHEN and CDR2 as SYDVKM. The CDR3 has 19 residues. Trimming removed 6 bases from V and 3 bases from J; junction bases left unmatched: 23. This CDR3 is CASSPPRGGVVSSHYEQYF. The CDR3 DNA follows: TGTGCCAGCAGCCCCCCGCGAGGGGGCGTTGTCTCTAGTCACTACGAGCAGTACTTC.

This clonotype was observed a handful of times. The CDR3 DNA sequence: TGTGCCAGCAGTGATGGTCCGTTATACTACGAGCAGTACTTC. This codes for CASSDGPLYYEQYF. This sequence joins TRBV25-1 and TRBJ2-4; D call uncertain. The J call may be faulty, since TRBJ2-7 better matches the DNA end. Germline lookup yields CDR1 MGHDK and CDR2 SYGVNS. The CDR3 has 14 residues.

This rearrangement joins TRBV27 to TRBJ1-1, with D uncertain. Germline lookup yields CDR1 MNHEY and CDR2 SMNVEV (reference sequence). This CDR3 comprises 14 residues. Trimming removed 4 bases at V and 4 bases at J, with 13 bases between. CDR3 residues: CASSYGELPTEAFF. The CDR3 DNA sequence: TGTGCCAGCAGTTACGGAGAACTCCCCACTGAAGCTTTCTTT.

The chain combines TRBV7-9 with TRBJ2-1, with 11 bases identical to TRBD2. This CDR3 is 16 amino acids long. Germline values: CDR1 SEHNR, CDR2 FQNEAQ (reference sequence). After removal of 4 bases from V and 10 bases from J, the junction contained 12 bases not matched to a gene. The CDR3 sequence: CASSSPTSGIYGEQFF. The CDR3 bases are TGTGCCAGCAGCTCCCCGACTAGCGGGATCTACGGCGAGCAGTTCTTC. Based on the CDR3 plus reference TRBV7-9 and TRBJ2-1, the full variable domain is DTGVSQNPRHKITKRGQNVTFRCDPISEHNRLYWYRQTLGQGPEFLTYFQNEAQLEKSRLLSDRFSAERPKGSFSTLEIQRTEQGDSAMYLCASSSPTSGIYGEQFFGPGTRLTVL.

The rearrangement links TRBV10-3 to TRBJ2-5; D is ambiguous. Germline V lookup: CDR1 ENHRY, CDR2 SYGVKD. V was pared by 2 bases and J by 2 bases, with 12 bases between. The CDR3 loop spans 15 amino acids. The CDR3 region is CAISETGEEQETQYF. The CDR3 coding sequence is TGTGCCATCAGTGAGACCGGAGAAGAACAAGAGACCCAGTACTTC.

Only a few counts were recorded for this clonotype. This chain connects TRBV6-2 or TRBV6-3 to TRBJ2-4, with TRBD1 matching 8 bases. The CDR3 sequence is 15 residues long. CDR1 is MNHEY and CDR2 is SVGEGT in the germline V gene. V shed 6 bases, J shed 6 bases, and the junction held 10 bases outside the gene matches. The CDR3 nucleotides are TGTGCCAGCAGGCCCTCCGGGACAGGTCTAAACATTCAGTACTTC. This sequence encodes CASRPSGTGLNIQYF.

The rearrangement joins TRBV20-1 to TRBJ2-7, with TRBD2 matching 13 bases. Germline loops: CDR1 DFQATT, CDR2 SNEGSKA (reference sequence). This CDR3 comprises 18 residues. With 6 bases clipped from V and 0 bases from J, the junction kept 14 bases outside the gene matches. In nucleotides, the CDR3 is TGCAGTGCCCAGGGAGGGACTAGCGGGGCCCCCTACTCCTACGAGCAGTACTTC. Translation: CSAQGGTSGAPYSYEQYF.

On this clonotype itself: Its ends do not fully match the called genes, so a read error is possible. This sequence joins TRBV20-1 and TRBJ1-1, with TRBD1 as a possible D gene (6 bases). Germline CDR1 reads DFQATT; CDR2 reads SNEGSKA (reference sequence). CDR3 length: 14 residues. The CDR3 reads CGARESRGITEAFF. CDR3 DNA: TGCGGTGCTAGAGAAAGCAGGGGAATCACTGAAGCTTTCTTT.

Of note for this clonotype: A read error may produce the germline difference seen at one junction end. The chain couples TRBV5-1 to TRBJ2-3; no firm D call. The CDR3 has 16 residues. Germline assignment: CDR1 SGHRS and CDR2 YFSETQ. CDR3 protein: CASSLNPGVITDTRYF. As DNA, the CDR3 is TGCGCCAGCAGCTTAAACCCAGGCGTAATCACAGATACGCGGTATTTT.

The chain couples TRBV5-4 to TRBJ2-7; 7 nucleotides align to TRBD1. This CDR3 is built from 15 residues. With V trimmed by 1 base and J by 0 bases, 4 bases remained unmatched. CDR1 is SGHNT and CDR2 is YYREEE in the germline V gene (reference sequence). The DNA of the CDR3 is TGTGCCAGCAGCTTGCCGGGACAGTCCTCCTACGAGCAGTACTTC. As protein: CASSLPGQSSYEQYF. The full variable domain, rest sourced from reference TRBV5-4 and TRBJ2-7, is ETGVTQSPTHLIKTRGQQVTLRCSSQSGHNTVSWYQQALGQGPQFIFQYYREEENGRGNFPPRFSGLQFPNYSSELNVNALELDDSALYLCASSLPGQSSYEQYFGPGTRLTVT.

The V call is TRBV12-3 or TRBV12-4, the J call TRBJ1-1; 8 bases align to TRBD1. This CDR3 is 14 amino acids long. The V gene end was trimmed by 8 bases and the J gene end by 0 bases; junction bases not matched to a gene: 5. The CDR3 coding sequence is TGTGCCAGCCGGAGGACAGGGATGAACACTGAAGCTTTCTTT. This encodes CASRRTGMNTEAFF.

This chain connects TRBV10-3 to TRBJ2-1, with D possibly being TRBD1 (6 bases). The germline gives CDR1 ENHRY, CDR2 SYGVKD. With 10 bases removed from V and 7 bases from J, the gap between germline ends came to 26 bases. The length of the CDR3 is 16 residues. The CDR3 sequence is CATIQGTKWGSNEQFF. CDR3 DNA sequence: TGTGCCACAATTCAGGGGACGAAATGGGGTAGTAATGAGCAGTTCTTC.

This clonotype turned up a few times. CDR3 sequence reads: CASSLGKGPQETQYF. The CDR3 DNA is TGTGCCAGCAGCTTAGGGAAGGGTCCCCAAGAGACCCAGTACTTC. The chain is built from TRBV7-9 and TRBJ2-5; D is undetermined. Germline V CDR1 and CDR2: SEHNR, FQNEAQ (reference sequence). The CDR3 has 15 amino acids. Trimming stripped 1 base from V and 1 base from J, with 10 bases between.

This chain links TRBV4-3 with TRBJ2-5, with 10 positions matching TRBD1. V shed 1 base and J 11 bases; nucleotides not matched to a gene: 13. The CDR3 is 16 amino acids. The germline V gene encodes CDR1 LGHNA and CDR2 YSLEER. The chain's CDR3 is CASSQGEGQGYNEQYF. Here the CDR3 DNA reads TGCGCCAGCAGCCAAGGGGAGGGACAGGGGTACAATGAGCAGTACTTC.

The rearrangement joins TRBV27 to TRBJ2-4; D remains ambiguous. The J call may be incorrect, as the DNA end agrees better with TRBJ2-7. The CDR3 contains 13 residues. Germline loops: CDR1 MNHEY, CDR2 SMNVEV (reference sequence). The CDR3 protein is CASSFKVSYEQYF. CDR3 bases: TGTGCCAGCAGTTTTAAAGTCAGTTACGAGCAGTACTTC.

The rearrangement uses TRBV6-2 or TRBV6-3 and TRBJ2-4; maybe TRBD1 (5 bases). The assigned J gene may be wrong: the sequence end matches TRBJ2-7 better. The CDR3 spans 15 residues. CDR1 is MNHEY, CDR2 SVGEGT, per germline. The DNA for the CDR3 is TGTGCCAGCAGTCCACGGCTGGACACCTCCTACGAGCAGTACTTC. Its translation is CASSPRLDTSYEQYF.